This note documents a single TCR beta chain sequence. The antigen remains unidentified. Germline-derived CDR1 and CDR2 are SGDLS and YYNGEE. With 0 bases removed from V and 5 bases from J, the gap between germline ends came to 5 bases. CDR3 size: 13 residues. The library put unique molecular identifiers onto individual cDNA molecules. TCRdb itself ran the RACE reads through MiXCR, one entry per CDR3 protein. The table records about 90,000 distinct CDR3 sequences, under 13% of them present only once. The entry originates in a study of human T cells and chemical hapten exposure. Time point defined: patch test 3, about 24 weeks after DPC sensitization. Stated treatment: therapeutic diphenylcyclopropenone sensitization with weekly scalp DPC. Study conclusions and caveats: Expanded TCRs showed more large CDR3 clusters than pre-sensitization or healthy control sets.

The gene calls are TRBV9 and TRBJ2-2; unclear D gene. The sequence came from a woman aged 25 to 39 with alopecia areata. Some clones in this sample may be carry-over from other donors' samples. The material was whole blood, obtained in connection with sensitization to the hapten diphenylcyclopropenone (DPC). The CDR3 spells CASSVGATGELFF. In DNA form, the CDR3 reads TGTGCCAGCAGCGTAGGGGCTACCGGGGAGCTGTTTTTT.